One and the same sample provided the 18 T cell receptor beta chains below, sequenced in a study of blood T cell repertoires in COVID-19. Sequencing was performed with immunoSEQ multiplex PCR; in TCRdb, only in-frame clones are kept and a portion is missing. The sample has tens of thousands of clones, around 90% seen once; the top ten hold 25% to 35%. Sequenced material: peripheral blood. These receptors all come from a woman aged 80 or over with acute or convalescent COVID-19.

The chain uses TRBV27 and TRBJ2-1, with 7 bases matching TRBD2. There are 16 residues in the CDR3. After removal of 6 bases from V and 5 bases from J, the junction contained 13 bases not matched to a gene. Germline V gene data show CDR1 as MNHEY and CDR2 as SMNVEV (reference sequence). CDR3 coding DNA: TGTGCCAGCAGCTTCTTTCGGGGAGGGACTCACAATGAGCAGTTCTTC. Its translation is CASSFFRGGTHNEQFF.

CDR3 loop: CASSPNTGTLNTEAFF. In DNA, the CDR3 is TGTGCCAGCAGCCCCAATACAGGGACCCTGAACACTGAAGCTTTCTTT. This sequence joins TRBV9 and TRBJ1-1; tentative D call: TRBD1 (6 bases). With 4 bases removed from V and 0 bases from J, the gap between germline ends came to 16 bases. The CDR3 covers 16 residues. Germline values: CDR1 SGDLS, CDR2 YYNGEE.

V is TRBV12-3 or TRBV12-4 and J is TRBJ2-3, with TRBD1 matching over 9 bases. The V and J ends lost 7 bases and 2 bases, in that order; junction bases with no gene match: 1. This CDR3 is 13 amino acids long. CDR3 DNA sequence: TGTGCCAGCAACAGGGGGCTCACAGATACGCAGTATTTT. This gives the protein CASNRGLTDTQYF.

The chain joins TRBV20-1 to TRBJ2-3, with D tentatively TRBD2 (5 bases). The length of the CDR3 is 14 residues. V dropped 3 bases and J dropped 6 bases, with 16 bases sitting between them. Germline V CDR1 and CDR2: DFQATT, SNEGSKA (reference sequence). The CDR3, as DNA: TGCAGTGCTAGTCTCCCGAGCGGAGCGGATACGCAGTATTTT. Its protein product is CSASLPSGADTQYF.

The chain links TRBV11-3 to TRBJ2-7; 11 bases are a match to TRBD1. The junction had 6 bases not matched to a gene; V was cut back by 5 bases and J by 3 bases. Germline V gene data show CDR1 as SGHNT and CDR2 as YENEEA. The CDR3 sequence is 15 residues long. The CDR3: CASSTGTGGIYEQYF. Here the CDR3 DNA reads TGTGCCAGCAGCACCGGGACAGGGGGGATCTACGAGCAGTACTTC.

The chain carries TRBV6-5 and TRBJ2-1; possibly TRBD1 for D (6 bases). Germline values: CDR1 MNHEY, CDR2 SVGAGI. Trimming stripped 6 bases from V and 4 bases from J, with 16 bases between. The length of the CDR3 is 15 residues. The CDR3 nucleotides read TGTGCCAGCAGGTTAGCAGGGGCCGAGTACAATGAGCAGTTCTTC. Protein: CASRLAGAEYNEQFF.

This clone is a singleton in its sample. This chain uses TRBV10-1 with TRBJ2-2, with 8 bases matching TRBD2. There are 16 residues in the CDR3. Germline CDR1 WNHNN, CDR2 SYGVQD (reference sequence). Losses at the gene ends were 2 bases for V and 5 bases for J; bases not matched to a gene: 7. For the CDR3, the DNA is TGCGCCAGCAGTGAGGCGGTAGCGGGACCAACCGGGGAGCTGTTTTTT. Translated, it gives CASSEAVAGPTGELFF.

The V gene is TRBV28, the J gene TRBJ1-3, with D possibly matching TRBD1 (5 bases). The CDR3 totals 15 residues. The germline V gene has CDR1 MDHEN and CDR2 SYDVKM. V lost 4 bases to trimming and J lost 4 bases, with 14 bases between them. The CDR3 DNA is TGTGCCAGCAGTTCCTCAGGGTTATCAGGAAACACCATATATTTT. Translation: CASSSSGLSGNTIYF.

This sequence joins TRBV3-1 (or the pseudogene TRBV3-2) and TRBJ1-2, with D maybe TRBD1 (5 bases). Between the trimmed V and J ends, which lost 4 bases and 4 bases, there was a span of 10 bases. The CDR3 covers 13 residues. The germline V gene has CDR1 LGHDT and CDR2 YNNKEL (reference sequence). This chain's CDR3 is CASSRGLVYGYTF. CDR3 bases: TGTGCCAGCAGCCGGGGACTCGTCTATGGCTACACCTTC.

This clone appeared once. The chain is built from TRBV11-2 and TRBJ2-7; TRBD2 is a possible D gene (7 bases). Germline CDR1 reads SGHAT; CDR2 reads FQNNGV. This CDR3 contains 14 residues. V lost 3 bases to trimming and J lost 9 bases, with 18 bases between them. The chain's CDR3 is CASSFAGAPGLQYV. In DNA form, the CDR3 reads TGTGCCAGCAGCTTTGCGGGGGCTCCGGGTTTGCAGTACGTC.

The chain recombines TRBV4-2 with TRBJ2-3; D possibly corresponds to TRBD2 (5 bases). The germline V gene encodes CDR1 LGHNA and CDR2 YNFKEQ. V lost 3 bases and J lost 2, with 12 bases in between. The CDR3 is 15 residues long. The CDR3 sequence: CASSQRPGNTDTQYF. CDR3 in DNA: TGTGCCAGCAGCCAGCGGCCGGGGAACACAGATACGCAGTATTTT.

The gene calls are TRBV19 and TRBJ1-2, with TRBD1 matching 7 bases. Losses at the gene ends were 7 bases for V and 0 bases for J; bases not matched to a gene: 17. The CDR3 has 18 amino acids. Germline values: CDR1 LNHDA, CDR2 SQIVND (reference sequence). CDR3 region: CASTLQLRTGPTNYGYTF. CDR3 sequence (DNA): TGTGCCAGTACCCTTCAATTGCGGACAGGCCCTACTAACTATGGCTACACCTTC.

This chain links TRBV11-2 with TRBJ1-2; unclear D gene. CDR1 is SGHAT and CDR2 is FQNNGV in the germline V gene. CDR3 length: 13 residues. V was pared by 5 bases and J by 8 bases, with 15 bases between. In DNA, the CDR3 is TGTGCCAGCAGCCCCGACATGAGTTTGGGCTACACCTTC. Its translation is CASSPDMSLGYTF.

The gene calls are TRBV3-1 (or the pseudogene TRBV3-2) and TRBJ1-5; D is unclear. V dropped 4 bases and J dropped 4 bases, with 11 bases sitting between them. The CDR3 sequence is 14 residues long. Germline V CDR1 and CDR2: LGHDT, YNNKEL (reference sequence). The CDR3 bases are TGTGCCAGCAGCCCGACGGGCGGGAATCAGCCCCAGCATTTT. Protein: CASSPTGGNQPQHF.

This clone was observed a few times. The J gene is TRBJ2-5, the V gene TRBV11-3; 11 bases match TRBD1. Germline trimming cut 5 bases from V and 5 bases from J; bases unmatched to any gene: 7. CDR1 SGHNT and CDR2 YENEEA come from the germline V gene. CDR3 length: 15 residues. As DNA, the CDR3 is TGTGCCAGCAGCAAGAGGACAGGGGGCGATGAGACCCAGTACTTC. It translates to CASSKRTGGDETQYF.

This clone has only one observation. The chain combines TRBV11-2 with TRBJ2-1; a possible D gene is TRBD2 (5 bases). The V gene's germline CDR1 is SGHAT and CDR2 FQNNGV. This CDR3 has 12 amino acids. Trimming removed 2 bases at V and 15 bases at J, with 14 bases between. The CDR3 bases are TGTGCCAGCAGCTTACGGCCTAGCATTCCGTTCTTC. Protein product: CASSLRPSIPFF. Together with reference TRBV11-2 and TRBJ2-1, the CDR3 gives the full variable domain: EAGVAQSPRYKIIEKRQSVAFWCNPISGHATLYWYQQILGQGPKLLIQFQNNGVVDDSQLPKDRFSAERLKGVDSTLKIQPAKLEDSAVYLCASSLRPSIPFFGPGTRLTVL.

This clone was observed a few times. V usage is TRBV9 and J usage is TRBJ2-2; possible D gene TRBD2, 6 bases. The CDR3 is 18 residues long. V lost 0 bases, J lost 4 bases, and 19 bases lay in between. Germline V CDR1 and CDR2: SGDLS, YYNGEE. CDR3 sequence (DNA): TGTGCCAGCAGCGTAGGGGCAGCCCCCACAGCGGGCACCGGGGAGCTGTTTTTT. Its protein is CASSVGAAPTAGTGELFF.

The rearrangement links TRBV7-9 to TRBJ2-3; D is perhaps TRBD2 (5 bases). The V and J ends lost 11 bases and 2 bases respectively, with 11 bases between them. The CDR3 totals 12 residues. Germline CDR1 and CDR2: SEHNR and FQNEAQ (reference sequence). CDR3 in amino acids: CAGVSVTDTQYF. DNA for the CDR3: TGTGCCGGCGTTAGCGTCACAGATACGCAGTATTTT.